This TCR beta chain comes out of a study of type 1 regulatory T cells. One entry per CDR3 protein results from TCRdb running MiXCR on the reads. Of under 20,000 distinct CDR3 sequences listed, roughly 10% are singletons. Germline values: CDR1 SQVTM, CDR2 ANQGSEA. The CDR3 loop spans 13 amino acids. V gave up 8 bases and J gave up 6 bases; unmatched junction bases: 10. Material: CD4+ T cells, either the whole sample or a sorted fraction (not recorded which). The TCR comes from a human donor in good health. The chain carries TRBV29-1 and TRBJ1-1, with 9 bases matching TRBD1. The CDR3 spells CSIGQGKWSEAFF. The CDR3 DNA reads as TGCAGCATAGGACAGGGGAAATGGTCTGAAGCTTTCTTT.